The present T cell receptor beta chain was sequenced within a study of blood T cell repertoires in COVID-19. Study-wide context: Specimens from acute and convalescent COVID-19 originated in the United States, Italy and Spain.

Trimming cost V 0 bases and J 0 bases; bases outside gene matches: 6. CDR3 size: 17 residues. The germline V gene encodes CDR1 SGHNT and CDR2 YYREEE (reference sequence). As handled by the study authors: Nucleated cell number was recorded as an estimate derived from reference gene primer amplification. TCRdb's copy holds only in-frame clones and misses some; the assay was immunoSEQ multiplex PCR. The V and J calls and clone size come from that table; D and trimming were worked out from the DNA. There are 150,000 to 200,000 clones in the sample; approximately 79% occur only once, and about 19% lies in the top ten.

Sequenced: peripheral blood. The TCR was taken from a woman older than 75 with acute or convalescent COVID-19. The rearrangement uses TRBV5-4 and TRBJ2-5; TRBD1 aligns across 9 bases. The CDR3: CASSLVFGTGYQETQYF. The CDR3 DNA sequence: TGTGCCAGCAGCTTGGTCTTCGGGACAGGGTACCAAGAGACCCAGTACTTC. The variable domain in full, completed from reference TRBV5-4 and TRBJ2-5, reads ETGVTQSPTHLIKTRGQQVTLRCSSQSGHNTVSWYQQALGQGPQFIFQYYREEENGRGNFPPRFSGLQFPNYSSELNVNALELDDSALYLCASSLVFGTGYQETQYFGPGTRLLVL.